This is a list of T cell receptor beta chains from one sample in a study of CD8 T cells in Susac syndrome. In TCRdb, the immunoSEQ multiplex PCR reads were re-called with MiXCR into one record per CDR3 protein. The sample carries roughly 190,000 distinct CDR3 sequences, approximately 94% recorded once. Input material: CD4+ T cells from PBMCs. All receptors derive from a human donor in good health. Each CDR3 is given with its conserved first and last residue. Fields, in order: CDR3 length, V gene, CDR3 protein.

length: 16
V: TRBV5-1
CDR3: CASSPGLGTGQDEQYF

length: 12
V: TRBV29-1
CDR3: CSGGGSDYGYTF

length: 13
V: TRBV7-2
CDR3: CASSPTTYNEQFF

length: 15
V: TRBV28
CDR3: CASSRAGSIQETQYF

length: 16
V: TRBV19
CDR3: CASSQTGTRAYSPLHF

length: 14
V: TRBV29-1
CDR3: CSVAGFAGGREQYF

length: 16
V: TRBV7-3
CDR3: CASSLTAGPRGSPLHF

length: 13
V: TRBV6-5
CDR3: CASSTTTRQPQHF

length: 15
V: TRBV25-1
CDR3: CASSEEAGVYNEQFF

length: 15
V: TRBV12-3/TRBV12-4
CDR3: CASKTLLFKRPEAFF

length: 12
V: TRBV20-1
CDR3: CSAGQGDRPQHF

length: 13
V: TRBV30
CDR3: CAWRGGGDQPQHF

length: 14
V: TRBV28
CDR3: CASSLSGVNTEAFF

length: 17
V: TRBV3-1
CDR3: CASSQGSSGVYQETQYF

length: 14
V: TRBV5-1
CDR3: CASSASGGQETQYF

length: 12
V: TRBV11-2
CDR3: CASSPQGPYEYF

length: 13
V: TRBV20-1
CDR3: CSGTRGSQETQYF

length: 15
V: TRBV6-1
CDR3: CASSELQGQNQPQHF

length: 18
V: TRBV6-2/TRBV6-3
CDR3: CASSYSTQAPRRGTEAFF

length: 12
V: TRBV19
CDR3: CATSDGGYGYTF

length: 14
V: TRBV2
CDR3: CASRLQGSTDTQYF

length: 13
V: TRBV12-3/TRBV12-4
CDR3: CASRPQKNQPQHF

length: 14
V: TRBV6-1
CDR3: CASIETGSHQPQHF

length: 14
V: TRBV7-3
CDR3: CASSRYQGIGTQYF

length: 14
V: TRBV28
CDR3: CASSLTGRNTEAFF

length: 18
V: TRBV2
CDR3: CASSSPQGVPRSNQPQHF

length: 11
V: TRBV12-3/TRBV12-4
CDR3: CASSPSAVQFF

length: 13
V: TRBV4-1
CDR3: CASSPGRAGGQFF

length: 15
V: TRBV13
CDR3: CASSIVGTGIDEQFF

length: 14
V: TRBV3-1
CDR3: CASTLSRGGTEAFF

length: 14
V: TRBV19
CDR3: CASSIGVQSDEQFF

length: 14
V: TRBV6-5
CDR3: CASSPLGGEETQYF

length: 14
V: TRBV7-8
CDR3: CASSPGGADNEQFF